This TCR beta chain originates from a study of T cells after yellow fever vaccination. TCRdb passed the 5' RACE reads through MiXCR, listing each CDR3 protein once. The sample records over 300,000 distinct CDR3 sequences, roughly 7% being singletons. Germline-derived CDR1 and CDR2 are SGHTA and FQGNSA. Trimming removed 4 bases at V and 5 bases at J, with 14 bases between. This CDR3 is built from 14 residues. In this sample, this clonotype turned up many times. The sample here was PBMCs, taken about 49 days after the first yellow fever vaccination. The chain combines TRBV7-2 with TRBJ2-5; D is uncertain. This TCR came from a man aged 18 to 30 who received the YFV17D yellow fever vaccine. Here the CDR3 reads CASSSGVPYETQYF. The CDR3 DNA is TGTGCCAGCAGCTCCGGTGTCCCCTACGAGACCCAGTACTTC.